These 22 T cell receptor beta chains came from one sample sequenced in a study of vaccination and CD4 T cells after COVID-19 (dated by TCRdb to the early 2020s). The library was generated by PCR. For sequencing, an Illumina iSeq 100 was employed. TCR sequencing of DNA from cultured CD4+ T cells used the Oncomine TCR Beta short-read assay at the Johns Hopkins FTIC core. TCRdb reprocessing: public reads trimmed at Q25 with fastp, clones called with MiXCR, in-frame beta chains kept. For every CDR3 protein sequence, its rows merge into one entry that carries the most common genes and DNA. Across this sample there are 15,000 to 20,000 distinct CDR3 sequences, with about 61% seen only once. About 10% of the sample is held by the ten biggest clonotypes. What these receptors recognize is not known. Read against the paper, the sample's treatment or condition label means: approximately nine-day PBMC culture with coronavirus spike peptide pools or control peptides (ViraFEST assay).

The source material was CD4+ T cells from blood, cultured in vitro. The source is a human donor who had recovered from COVID-19.

The genes are TRBV5-7 and TRBJ1-1; D is unclear. TRBV5-7 is classed as an ORF, of uncertain function. The CDR3 contains 16 residues. With 5 bases removed from V and 0 bases from J, the gap between germline ends came to 17 bases. The CDR3 is CASSSEERGLNTEAFF. CDR3 in DNA: TGTGCCAGCAGTTCAGAGGAGCGGGGTTTGAACACTGAAGCTTTCTTT.

The chain is built from TRBV21-1 and TRBJ1-2; the D segment call TRBD1 is taken from the table without a DNA check. TRBV21-1 is assigned pseudogene status. This CDR3 is built from 14 residues. The CDR3 protein is CASSKYDRDNGYTF. The CDR3 DNA follows: TGTGCCAGCAGCAAGTACGACAGGGATAATGGCTACACCTTC.

The V and J genes are TRBV2 and TRBJ1-5; 7 bases map to TRBD1. Trimming cost V 6 bases and J 5 bases; bases outside gene matches: 4. This CDR3 region has 13 residues. In germline, CDR1 is SNHLY, CDR2 FYNNEI. The CDR3 DNA follows: TGTGCCAGCAGGAGAACAGGGGATCAGCCCCAGCATTTT. Translating gives CASRRTGDQPQHF. Using reference TRBV2 and TRBJ1-5 for the parts outside the CDR3, the full variable domain is EPEVTQTPSHQVTQMGQEVILRCVPISNHLYFYWYRQILGQKVEFLVSFYNNEISEKSEIFDDQFSVERPDGSNFTLKIRSTKLEDSAMYFCASRRTGDQPQHFGDGTRLSIL.

This chain links TRBV30 with TRBJ1-2; 11 bases are shared with TRBD1. The trim removed 0 bases at V and 7 bases at J, leaving 7 bases unmatched. Germline CDR1 is GTSNPN and CDR2 is SVGIG (reference sequence). The CDR3 runs 15 residues. The CDR3 nucleotides are TGTGCCTGGAGTGTTACCGGGACAGGGGGTTCTGGCTACACCTTC. Residues: CAWSVTGTGGSGYTF.

V is TRBV21-1 and J is TRBJ2-1; TRBD1 is the table's D call, not checked against the DNA. TRBV21-1 is a pseudogene. The CDR3 totals 11 residues. This CDR3 is CASIENREKFF. The CDR3 DNA reads as TGTGCCAGCATAGAGAACAGGGAAAAGTTCTTC.

The gene calls are TRBV6-5 and TRBJ2-5; D is undetermined. The length of the CDR3 is 14 residues. The germline gives CDR1 MNHEY, CDR2 SVGAGI. V was clipped by 0 bases and J by 0 bases, with 5 bases between them. The CDR3 protein is CASSYSGDQETQYF. CDR3 DNA sequence: TGTGCCAGCAGTTACTCGGGCGACCAAGAGACCCAGTACTTC.

V gene TRBV27 combines with J gene TRBJ1-2; 8 bases align to TRBD1. V lost 3 bases to trimming and J lost 1 base; unmatched junction nucleotides: 4. The CDR3 covers 15 residues. The germline V gene has CDR1 MNHEY and CDR2 SMNVEV (reference sequence). The CDR3 protein is CASSFLGQGNYGYTF. The CDR3 region has the DNA TGTGCCAGCAGTTTTCTAGGACAGGGTAACTATGGCTACACCTTC.

The rearrangement links TRBV27 to TRBJ1-2; 10 bases align to TRBD1. Germline V CDR1 and CDR2: MNHEY, SMNVEV (reference sequence). The CDR3 length is 17 residues. V lost 2 bases and J lost 2; bases outside the gene matches: 8. This CDR3 is CASSLGAGDRGNYGYTF. CDR3 nucleotide sequence: TGTGCCAGCAGTTTAGGGGCTGGGGACAGGGGAAACTATGGCTACACCTTC.

The CDR3 region is CASKYSGGGNTEAFF. CDR3 bases: TGTGCCAGCAAATATTCAGGGGGCGGGAACACTGAAGCTTTCTTT. This chain joins TRBV6-1 and TRBJ1-1; 8 bases line up with TRBD1. Trimming cost V 7 bases and J 1 base; bases outside gene matches: 8. Per the germline V gene, CDR1 is MNHNS and CDR2 is SASEGT. The CDR3 loop spans 15 amino acids.

The chain combines TRBV6-1 with TRBJ2-5; D remains unclear. This CDR3 is 13 amino acids long. V lost 1 base, J lost 2 bases, and 5 bases lay in between. The germline V gene has CDR1 MNHNS and CDR2 SASEGT. The CDR3 loop is CASSEVMQETQYF. DNA for the CDR3: TGTGCCAGCAGTGAAGTTATGCAAGAGACCCAGTACTTC.

V usage is TRBV11-2 and J usage is TRBJ1-2; possible D gene TRBD1, 5 bases. Trimming removed 4 bases from V and 5 bases from J, with 11 bases in between. Germline V gives CDR1 SGHAT, CDR2 FQNNGV. The CDR3 spans 13 residues. The CDR3 coding sequence is TGTGCCAGCAGCTCCCGACAGCAATATGGCTACACCTTC. This codes for CASSSRQQYGYTF.

Only a few counts were recorded for this clonotype. The chain uses TRBV7-2 and TRBJ1-2; D ambiguous. Trimming left V 1 base short and J 4 bases short, with 10 bases between. Germline V gene lookup returns CDR1 SGHTA and CDR2 FQGNSA. This CDR3 has 14 amino acids. Here the CDR3 DNA reads TGTGCCAGCAGCTTAGGCCCACAGCTCTATGGCTACACCTTC. Encoded protein: CASSLGPQLYGYTF. Based on the CDR3 plus reference TRBV7-2 and TRBJ1-2, the full variable domain is GAGVSQSPSNKVTEKGKDVELRCDPISGHTALYWYRQSLGQGLEFLIYFQGNSAPDKSGLPSDRFSAERTGGSVSTLTIQRTQQEDSAVYLCASSLGPQLYGYTFGSGTRLTVV.

The chain couples TRBV6-5 to TRBJ2-3; D remains unclear. Germline V gene sequence: CDR1 MNHEY, CDR2 SVGAGI. V dropped 0 bases and J dropped 6 bases, with 7 bases sitting between them. The CDR3 is made up of 13 amino acids. DNA of the CDR3: TGTGCCAGCAGTTACTCGGGATACGATACGCAGTATTTT. This codes for CASSYSGYDTQYF.

The V call is TRBV5-4, the J call TRBJ2-1; no definite D call. V lost 2 bases and J 0 bases, leaving 9 bases between the germline ends. Per germline, CDR1 SGHNT and CDR2 YYREEE (reference sequence). This CDR3 region has 15 residues. The CDR3 nucleotides are TGTGCCAGCAGCTTACTGGTGGGCTCCTACAATGAGCAGTTCTTC. Translation: CASSLLVGSYNEQFF.

V is TRBV30 and J is TRBJ1-5; D is possibly TRBD1 (5 bases). V lost 3 bases and J lost 2, with 8 bases in between. Germline V gives CDR1 GTSNPN, CDR2 SVGIG (reference sequence). This CDR3 comprises 13 residues. The CDR3 spells CAWSGDGNQPQHF. In DNA form, the CDR3 reads TGTGCCTGGAGCGGGGACGGCAATCAGCCCCAGCATTTT.

This clonotype showed up just a few times. This rearrangement joins TRBV10-3 to TRBJ1-5; 10 bases align to TRBD1. The V gene end was trimmed by 6 bases and the J gene end by 4 bases; junction bases not matched to a gene: 6. The V gene's germline CDR1 is ENHRY and CDR2 SYGVKD. The CDR3 extends over 15 amino acids. The CDR3 DNA reads as TGTGCCATCAGAGGGGGGACAGGGGTTAATCAGCCCCAGCATTTT. This translates into CAIRGGTGVNQPQHF.

The CDR3 DNA reads as TGTGCCAGTAGCCCGGACTTCCAAGAGACCCAGTACTTC. Translating it yields CASSPDFQETQYF. The chain carries TRBV19 and TRBJ2-5; possible D gene TRBD2, 5 bases. Germline CDR1 LNHDA, CDR2 SQIVND (reference sequence). The CDR3 has 13 amino acids. Trimming removed 6 bases at V and 1 base at J, with 9 bases between.

The chain employs TRBV20-1 and TRBJ1-1, with a weak D call TRBD1 (5 bases). The CDR3 is 11 residues long. Per germline, CDR1 DFQATT and CDR2 SNEGSKA (reference sequence). V was trimmed by 3 bases and J by 7 bases, leaving 9 bases between them. The CDR3 loop reads CSASLGREAFF. The CDR3 DNA reads as TGCAGTGCTAGTTTGGGACGTGAAGCTTTCTTT.

The J gene is TRBJ2-7, the V gene TRBV15; 8 nucleotides line up with TRBD2. The CDR3 sequence is 15 residues long. Germline values: CDR1 LNHNV, CDR2 YYDKDF (reference sequence). J lost 1 base, V lost 1 base, and 3 bases had no gene match. CDR3 DNA: TGTGCCACCAGCAGAGTTGGCGGGAGGTCCTACGAGCAGTACTTC. Its protein product is CATSRVGGRSYEQYF.

This clonotype was seen a few times. This chain links TRBV27 with TRBJ1-2; no reliable D call. Germline CDR1 MNHEY, CDR2 SMNVEV (reference sequence). The CDR3 extends over 12 amino acids. V was pared by 8 bases and J by 3 bases, with 10 bases between. Written as DNA, the CDR3 is TGTGCCAGCTCGGGGTCTTACTATGGCTACACCTTC. It specifies CASSGSYYGYTF.

The genes are TRBV10-1 and TRBJ1-3; D gene ambiguous. Germline-derived CDR1 and CDR2 are WNHNN and SYGVQD (reference sequence). The length of the CDR3 is 16 residues. V lost 0 bases, J lost 2 bases, and 11 bases lay in between. The CDR3 here is CASSESFGETGNTIYF. In DNA form, the CDR3 reads TGCGCCAGCAGTGAGTCCTTCGGGGAAACTGGAAACACCATATATTTT.

The V and J genes are TRBV28 and TRBJ1-5, with a tentative D call TRBD1 (6 bases). Trimming left V 7 bases short and J 3 bases short, with 16 bases between. CDR1 and CDR2 (germline): MDHEN, SYDVKM. This CDR3 region has 15 residues. CDR3 region: CASTQGGQTNQPQHF. CDR3 DNA: TGTGCCAGCACACAGGGTGGACAAACCAATCAGCCCCAGCATTTT. Combining the CDR3 with reference TRBV28 and TRBJ1-5 gives the whole variable domain DVKVTQSSRYLVKRTGEKVFLECVQDMDHENMFWYRQDPGLGLRLIYFSYDVKMKEKGDIPEGYSVSREKKERFSLILESASTNQTSMYLCASTQGGQTNQPQHFGDGTRLSIL.